This T cell receptor beta chain was recorded in a study of T cell repertoires in cytomegalovirus infection. Study background: A matching HLA type, together with CMV infection, was signaled by public TCR beta signatures. Findings of the study overall: Ex vivo responses were dominated by HLA-C-restricted CMV-specific TCR beta clonotypes.

The CDR3 sequence is 13 residues long. Trimming took off 4 bases at V and 7 bases at J, with 13 bases between the two ends. Germline CDR1 is SGHRS and CDR2 is YFSETQ. This clonotype showed up many times. The antigen is undetermined. TCRdb re-called the reads through MiXCR, storing one row per CDR3 protein. The sample lists under 250,000 distinct CDR3 sequences; approximately 6.7% were seen once. This clonotype was sampled from a human donor in good health (CMV status not recorded). Some clones in this sample may be carry-over from other donors' samples. The genes are TRBV5-1 and TRBJ2-3, with D possibly being TRBD1 or TRBD2 (5 bases each). Sequenced input: PBMCs. The CDR3 bases are TGCGCCAGCAGCAACCGGGACCCCAATACGCAGTATTTT. Translating gives CASSNRDPNTQYF.